This TCR beta chain derives from a study of graft-versus-host responses after intestinal transplantation (dated by TCRdb to 2020 to 2022). Context from the whole study: The transplants that recipients received were multivisceral, liver-intestinal, or isolated intestinal. Every recipient was given anti-thymocyte globulin induction, followed by about three years of maintenance tacrolimus and steroids. Graft-versus-host and host-versus-graft alloreactive T cell clones were tracked in the graft, circulation and bone marrow after intestinal transplantation using bulk TCR-beta CDR3 sequencing. To identify alloreactive clones, pre-transplant mixed lymphocyte reaction products were sequenced and compared with unstimulated pre-transplant donor and recipient T cells. The cohort enrolled some 25 intestinal transplant recipients including one retransplant, and a few patients lacking pretransplant specimens were excluded. A peak of at least 4% donor T cells among recipient peripheral blood mononuclear cells was the definition used for donor T cell macrochimerism. Rather than being sequenced by the commercial service, samples from a few later patients were sequenced in-house on an Illumina MiSeq and processed with MiXCR.

V sheds 4 bases and J sheds 6 bases, leaving 16 bases between their ends. From a lookup of the germline V gene, CDR1 and CDR2 are SGHDN and FVKESK. From cysteine to phenylalanine, the CDR3 is 15 amino acids long. The entry retains the CDR3 DNA only, 45 bases that are in frame from base 1. The time point tag for this specimen amounts to: cells obtained before transplantation from donor or recipient. CD3+CD4+ and CD3+CD8+ populations were FACS-sorted from unstimulated pre-transplant donor and recipient cells taken from spleen or lymph nodes. This clone turned up a few times. It lacks a known antigen. No quality values exist for individual bases; no much larger clone is one base distant. Library generation was performed with the immunoSEQ multiplex PCR assay. For most patients, genomic DNA was isolated using the Qiagen DNeasy Blood and Tissue Kit and was shipped frozen to Adaptive Biotechnologies for TCR sequencing. For most patients, genomic DNA was subjected to high-throughput TCR-beta CDR3 sequencing by Adaptive Biotechnologies. On the authors' methods: TCR sequencing data were retrieved from Adaptive's ImmunoSEQ software for 18 patients, whereas a few other patients were processed with MiXCR and VDJtools. To correct CD4 versus CD8 sorting errors, any sequence found in both subsets at a frequency ratio below 5:1 was removed. CDR3 nucleotide sequences shared between donor and recipient were removed because the origin of such sequences could not be assigned. At least 2-fold expansion over unstimulated cells and a minimum CFSE-low frequency of 0.002% (template counts) or 0.001% (read counts) were required for clones to be classified as alloreactive. Clones were considered mappable if detected in sequenced pre-transplant spleen, lymph node, or MLR CFSE-low populations of the donor or recipient. The cumulative frequency of alloreactive clones was calculated as a percentage of all sequences, weighted by copy number. TCRdb limited this immuneACCESS table to in-frame rearrangements with V and J called. A share of clones is missing; checked studies link under half to unresolved V genes, and the rest is unexplained. Clonal size and the V and J genes are those of that table, whereas D and trimming came from the DNA. For this sample there are roughly 100,000 clones; approximately 94% appear just once. Of the sample, less than 1.5% falls within the top ten clones.

Paper-wide results and their limitations: Conclusions were limited by the relatively low number and heterogeneity of intestinal transplant patients. GvH clones were detected in recipient bone marrow, and some of these GvH clones were observed earlier in ileal mucosa or blood, consistent with an intestinal mucosal origin. Early after transplant, peak levels of circulating GvH clones were associated with declines in HvG clones. In patients with donor T cell macrochimerism, the allografts had high GvH to HvG T cell clonal ratios.

The rearrangement combines TRBV14 with TRBJ2-1, and perhaps TRBD1 as D gene, on 5 matching bases. The sample was unstimulated CD8+ T cells sorted from spleen or lymph node cells, taken before intestinal transplant. The source is a human donor who received an intestinal transplant. The bases are TGTGCCAGCAGCCCATATGCAGGGCCCTCCAATGAGCAGTTCTTC. It translates as CASSPYAGPSNEQFF.